This TCR beta chain was identified during a study of vaccination effects on CD4 cells after COVID-19. Study context: Ahead of sequencing, the ViraFEST assay grew antigen-specific CD4+ T cells using viral peptide pools. It was a median of 72 days after the second dose that post-vaccine samples were obtained.

Study-level points and caveats: Among infection- and vaccine-induced clones, marked clonal contraction occurred late after vaccination.

Concerning this clone: Its specificity is unknown.

The CDR3 is 14 amino acids. After removal of 5 bases from V and 6 bases from J, the junction contained 7 bases not matched to a gene. The germline V gene encodes CDR1 SNHLY and CDR2 FYNNEI. Produced via immunoSEQ multiplex PCR; TCRdb's table is partial and in-frame only. This sample has approximately 74,000 clones; 65% to 80% occur once, and the top ten carry roughly 2.3%. Isolating CD4+ T cells followed ten to eleven days of culture. Two doses of BNT162b2 or mRNA-1273 vaccine were administered to participants. The authors exchanged half the medium for IL-2 medium on days 3 and 7. The starting material was CD4+ T cells from PBMCs cultured without peptide, obtained after COVID-19 vaccination. This chain links TRBV2 with TRBJ2-1; 7 bases are shared with TRBD2. This sequence originates from a human donor who received a COVID-19 vaccine. CDR3 DNA: TGTGCCAGCAGTACACTCCGGACTAGCAATGAGCAGTTCTTC. Amino acid sequence: CASSTLRTSNEQFF.